One sample yielded the 31 T cell receptor beta chains listed below, sequenced in a study of T-cell reconstitution after alpha-beta-depleted transplantation in children. Unique molecular identifiers were incorporated during preparation of the TCRbeta library. TCRdb independently ran MiXCR on the PCR reads; one entry per CDR3 protein. The sample consists of just under 150,000 distinct CDR3 sequences, 8% to 10% of them appearing once. The sequencing used PBMCs, mostly from graft donor cells, collected 180 days after TCRalphabeta/CD19-depleted stem cell transplant. These TCRs come from a female patient aged 2 to 10 who had a stem cell transplant for congenital amegakaryocytic thrombocytopenia, so the T cells may come from the graft donor.

This clonotype was picked up a small number of times. The DNA for the CDR3 is TGTGCCAGTAGCCCCTCTGCGGTTGCGGGGTACTCCGGGGAGCTGTTTTTT. Protein product: CASSPSAVAGYSGELFF. The chain recombines TRBV19 with TRBJ2-2; TRBD2 might be the D (6 bases). V lost 6 bases and J lost 6, with 23 bases in between. This CDR3 has 17 amino acids. Germline V gene lookup returns CDR1 LNHDA and CDR2 SQIVND (reference sequence).

Regarding this clonotype: A much larger clonotype is one base distant, so this may be a read error. The chain has TRBV10-3 and TRBJ2-5; possible D gene TRBD1, 6 bases. The CDR3 consists of 14 residues. The germline CDR1 and CDR2 sequences are ENHRY and SYGVKD. CDR3 amino acids: CAVSNQGWQETQYF. CDR3 bases: TGTGCCGTCAGTAACCAGGGGTGGCAAGAGACCCAGTACTTC.

The chain combines TRBV2 with TRBJ1-1; D unclear. This CDR3 region has 11 residues. In germline, CDR1 is SNHLY, CDR2 FYNNEI. The CDR3 region has the DNA TGTACCCTCAGTCGTACCTTCCGTGCTTTCTTT. It codes for CTLSRTFRAFF.

In this sample, this clonotype turned up many times. V and J are TRBV6-5 and TRBJ2-1; 11 bases line up with TRBD2. Germline V gene data show CDR1 as MNHEY and CDR2 as SVGAGI. This CDR3 has 15 residues. V lost 2 bases and J lost 7; bases outside the gene matches: 4. For the CDR3, the DNA is TGTGCCAGCAGTTACGCACTAGCGGGAGTGAATGAGCAGTTCTTC. It specifies CASSYALAGVNEQFF.

At least ten counts were recorded for this clonotype. The chain joins TRBV20-1 to TRBJ1-3, with a weak D call TRBD1 (5 bases). V lost 3 bases, J lost 4 bases, and 16 bases lay in between. Per the germline V gene, CDR1 is DFQATT and CDR2 is SNEGSKA (reference sequence). The CDR3 sequence is 15 residues long. In DNA form, the CDR3 reads TGCAGTGCTAGGGGCGTAGGGGCTGGCGGAAACACCATATATTTT. It is translated as CSARGVGAGGNTIYF.

The rearrangement joins TRBV20-1 to TRBJ2-7, with TRBD2 matching 12 bases. This CDR3 is 14 amino acids long. Per germline, CDR1 DFQATT and CDR2 SNEGSKA (reference sequence). The V and J ends lost 5 bases and 4 bases, in that order; junction bases with no gene match: 6. CDR3 amino acids: CSAGTSGWAYEQYF. The CDR3 coding sequence is TGCAGTGCTGGGACTAGCGGGTGGGCTTACGAGCAGTACTTC.

This clonotype appeared many times. V gene TRBV6-1 combines with J gene TRBJ2-5, with D possibly matching TRBD2 (5 bases). Germline V gene sequence: CDR1 MNHNS, CDR2 SASEGT. V was trimmed by 11 bases and J by 4 bases, leaving 14 bases between them. CDR3 length: 12 amino acids. The CDR3 nucleotides read TGTGCCGGTCAGCGAGGGAGAGAGACCCAGTACTTC. Translated, it gives CAGQRGRETQYF.

This clonotype was recorded a few times. Here the CDR3 DNA reads TGTGCCAGCAGCCCCCCCGTAGCCACTGAAGCTTTCTTT. Translating it yields CASSPPVATEAFF. The genes are TRBV3-1 and TRBJ1-1, with no clear D. The CDR3 has 13 residues. From germline, CDR1 is LGHDT and CDR2 YNNKEL (reference sequence). V lost 4 bases and J lost 4, with 10 bases in between.

Only a few counts were recorded for this clonotype. The chain recombines TRBV5-6 with TRBJ2-7, with 10 bases matching TRBD2. Looked up from germline, CDR1 is SGHDT and CDR2 is YYEEEE. The length of the CDR3 is 15 residues. The V gene end was trimmed by 1 base and the J gene end by 9 bases; junction bases not matched to a gene: 10. This chain's CDR3 is CASSLTGAGGPSQYF. For the CDR3, the DNA is TGTGCCAGCAGCTTGACGGGAGCGGGAGGGCCGTCGCAGTACTTC.

This clonotype was recorded at least ten times. V is TRBV5-1 and J is TRBJ2-7, with 11 bases lining up with TRBD2. The CDR3 covers 17 residues. With V trimmed by 0 bases and J by 2 bases, 7 bases remained unmatched. CDR1 is SGHRS and CDR2 is YFSETQ in the germline V gene. The CDR3 region has the DNA TGCGCCAGCAGCTTGGGCGGAGGGACTAGCGGAACCTACGAGCAGTACTTC. Protein product: CASSLGGGTSGTYEQYF.

Of note for this clonotype: A read error may explain this, as a much larger clone is one base away. The chain combines TRBV7-7 with TRBJ2-5, with D maybe TRBD2 (6 bases). Germline V gene lookup returns CDR1 SSHAT and CDR2 FNYEAQ (reference sequence). The CDR3 spans 14 residues. For the CDR3, the DNA is TGTGCCATCAGCTTACTGGGGGGCCAAGAGACCCAGTACTTC. Translating gives CAISLLGGQETQYF.

The table lists this clonotype with a few counts. CDR3 residues: CSAPSTDTQYF. Written as DNA, the CDR3 is TGCAGTGCCCCAAGCACAGATACGCAGTATTTT. The chain has TRBV20-1 and TRBJ2-3, with D unclear. V was shortened by 6 bases and J by 0 bases, with 4 bases between the two germline ends. The germline V gene encodes CDR1 DFQATT and CDR2 SNEGSKA (reference sequence). CDR3 length equals 11 residues.

This clonotype occurred many times. This chain joins TRBV20-1 and TRBJ2-5, with 10 bases that match TRBD2. Germline V CDR1 and CDR2: DFQATT, SNEGSKA (reference sequence). The CDR3 has 12 residues. The CDR3 DNA reads as TGCAGCAAAGCGGGAGGGGAAGAGACCCAGTACTTC. This codes for CSKAGGEETQYF.

This clonotype was seen only a few times. The chain combines TRBV5-1 with TRBJ2-5; D unclear. The V and J ends lost 2 bases and 0 bases respectively, with 11 bases between them. This CDR3 is 15 amino acids long. Germline CDR1 SGHRS, CDR2 YFSETQ. DNA for the CDR3: TGCGCCAGCAGCTTTTTGGGCTTGAACCAAGAGACCCAGTACTTC. It specifies CASSFLGLNQETQYF.

In its sample, this clonotype was seen many times. The CDR3 DNA reads TGCAGTGCTAGAGCAGGAAGGGAACGCAATCAGCCCCAGCATTTT. Encoded protein: CSARAGRERNQPQHF. J is TRBJ1-5 and V is TRBV20-1; D call uncertain. CDR1 DFQATT and CDR2 SNEGSKA come from the germline V gene (reference sequence). The CDR3 length is 15 residues. With 1 base removed from V and 2 bases from J, the gap between germline ends came to 12 bases.

In its sample, this clonotype was seen a few times. A read error may produce the germline difference seen at one junction end. The chain employs TRBV6-5 and TRBJ1-5, with D unresolved. Germline assignment: CDR1 MNHEY and CDR2 SVGAGI. The CDR3 contains 13 residues. CDR3 sequence reads: CASCYRVGQPQHF. The CDR3 DNA sequence: TGTGCCAGCTGTTATAGGGTCGGCCAGCCCCAGCATTTT.

In its sample, this clonotype was seen many times. The rearrangement links TRBV20-1 to TRBJ1-2; TRBD1 agrees at 9 bases. This CDR3 has 17 residues. Germline V gene data show CDR1 as DFQATT and CDR2 as SNEGSKA (reference sequence). The V segment lost 0 bases and the J segment 4 bases; nucleotides outside the gene matches: 12. The CDR3 DNA reads TGCAGTGCTAGAGAGTTTGCCGGGACAGGGAATCCCTATGGCTACACCTTC. The encoded protein is CSAREFAGTGNPYGYTF.

This clonotype occurred many times. The V gene is TRBV5-5, the J gene TRBJ2-3; the match to TRBD2 covers 10 bases. V shed 4 bases, J shed 2 bases, and the junction held 7 bases outside the gene matches. CDR3 length: 16 amino acids. Germline lookup yields CDR1 SGHKS and CDR2 YYEKEE (reference sequence). The CDR3 DNA reads TGTGCCAGCAGCAAGGGACTAGCGAGCTCCACAGATACGCAGTATTTT. Its protein product is CASSKGLASSTDTQYF.

This clonotype was seen a handful of times. V is TRBV28 and J is TRBJ1-1, with D possibly being TRBD1 (5 bases). Trimming left V 4 bases short and J 6 bases short, with 18 bases between. Germline CDR1 reads MDHEN; CDR2 reads SYDVKM. This CDR3 comprises 15 residues. This CDR3 reads CASSSPLQADSEAFF. The DNA for the CDR3 is TGTGCCAGCAGTTCCCCTTTACAGGCCGATTCTGAAGCTTTCTTT.

This clonotype was seen at least ten times. The chain employs TRBV29-1 and TRBJ1-1; a weak D match, TRBD1 (5 bases). There are 15 residues in the CDR3. Trimming shortened V by 4 bases and J by 1 base, and 16 bases separated the two germline ends. CDR1 and CDR2 (germline): SQVTM, ANQGSEA. CDR3 protein: CSVVGGEVTNTEAFF. CDR3 nucleotides: TGCAGCGTTGTTGGGGGGGAGGTGACGAACACTGAAGCTTTCTTT.

There are many counts of this clonotype. The chain recombines TRBV24-1 with TRBJ2-3; D call uncertain. Germline-derived CDR1 and CDR2 are KGHDR and SFDVKD. Trimming cost V 5 bases and J 2 bases, with 7 bases left between them. The CDR3 loop spans 13 amino acids. The chain's CDR3 is CATSGAYTDTQYF. The CDR3 region has the DNA TGTGCCACCAGTGGGGCCTACACAGATACGCAGTATTTT.

Turning to this clonotype: It may be a read error: a sequence one base away is much more abundant. The V gene is TRBV12-3 or TRBV12-4, the J gene TRBJ2-1, with TRBD2 identical over 10 bases. This CDR3 comprises 14 residues. With V trimmed by 11 bases and J by 7 bases, 11 bases remained unmatched. CDR3 nucleotides: TGTGCCGGCGGACAGCGGGAGGGCCTGAATGAGCAGTTCTTC. It yields the protein CAGGQREGLNEQFF.

This clonotype was detected many times. The chain is built from TRBV12-3 or TRBV12-4 and TRBJ1-2; 7 nucleotides match TRBD1. V was clipped by 5 bases and J by 7 bases; unmatched bases: 4. CDR3 length: 12 amino acids. CDR3 nucleotide sequence: TGTGCCAGCAGTCCCCACAGGGGTGGCTACACCTTC. Protein: CASSPHRGGYTF.

This clonotype was counted a few times. The rearrangement links TRBV7-8 to TRBJ2-3; 7 nucleotides align to TRBD1. CDR1 and CDR2 (germline): SGHVS, FQNEAQ. The CDR3 is made up of 14 amino acids. V dropped 4 bases and J dropped 5; count of bases not matched to a gene: 6. The CDR3 region has the DNA TGTGCCAGCAGCTCCGACAGGGTGGTAGATACGCAGTATTTT. Translation gives CASSSDRVVDTQYF.

This clonotype was found many times. The chain employs TRBV11-2 and TRBJ2-1; 10 bases fit TRBD1. Germline CDR1 and CDR2: SGHAT and FQNNGV. The V segment lost 5 bases and the J segment 2 bases; nucleotides outside the gene matches: 6. The CDR3 is made up of 16 amino acids. The DNA for the CDR3 is TGTGCCAGCAGCCGACAGGGGGCTAGCGCCTACAATGAGCAGTTCTTC. Its protein is CASSRQGASAYNEQFF.

The chain employs TRBV20-1 and TRBJ1-1; D not certain. The CDR3 covers 13 residues. Between the trimmed V and J ends, which lost 3 bases and 0 bases, there was a span of 8 bases. Per germline, CDR1 DFQATT and CDR2 SNEGSKA (reference sequence). In DNA, the CDR3 is TGCAGTGCTAGCGGGGAGTTGAACACTGAAGCTTTCTTT. Amino acids: CSASGELNTEAFF.

This clonotype was counted ten times or more. V is TRBV28 and J is TRBJ1-1, with a tentative D call TRBD1 (6 bases). The CDR3 covers 15 residues. V was pared by 5 bases and J by 3 bases, with 16 bases between. Germline CDR1 MDHEN, CDR2 SYDVKM. This CDR3 reads CASSPPRQVDTEAFF. The CDR3 coding sequence is TGTGCCAGCAGTCCTCCGCGACAGGTAGACACTGAAGCTTTCTTT. The variable domain in full, completed from reference TRBV28 and TRBJ1-1, reads DVKVTQSSRYLVKRTGEKVFLECVQDMDHENMFWYRQDPGLGLRLIYFSYDVKMKEKGDIPEGYSVSREKKERFSLILESASTNQTSMYLCASSPPRQVDTEAFFGQGTRLTVV.

J is TRBJ2-5 and V is TRBV5-4, with a weak D call TRBD2 (7 bases). The CDR3 extends over 15 amino acids. V was pared by 4 bases and J by 5 bases, with 18 bases between. The germline V gene encodes CDR1 SGHNT and CDR2 YYREEE (reference sequence). The chain's CDR3 is CASSPGGGRGETQYF. CDR3 DNA sequence: TGTGCCAGCAGCCCGGGGGGCGGCCGAGGGGAGACCCAGTACTTC.

The genes are TRBV18 and TRBJ1-2; 7 bases agree with TRBD1. The CDR3 totals 14 residues. Germline trimming cut 5 bases from V and 6 bases from J; bases unmatched to any gene: 9. Germline-derived CDR1 and CDR2 are KGHSH and LQKENI. CDR3 residues: CASSYGQEGDGYTF. The CDR3 DNA reads TGTGCCAGCTCATACGGACAGGAGGGGGATGGCTACACCTTC.

This clonotype was recorded many times. This chain joins TRBV6-5 and TRBJ1-4; 7 bases are a match to TRBD1. V dropped 6 bases and J dropped 4; count of bases not matched to a gene: 5. This CDR3 contains 14 residues. Germline-derived CDR1 and CDR2 are MNHEY and SVGAGI. The CDR3 reads CASSGTALNEKLFF. The CDR3 DNA is TGTGCCAGCAGCGGGACAGCTCTTAATGAAAAACTGTTTTTT.

This clonotype was seen ten or more times. The gene calls are TRBV20-1 and TRBJ2-3; a weak D match, TRBD1 (6 bases). The V gene lost 0 bases and the J gene lost 7 bases, with 14 bases spanning the gap. The length of the CDR3 is 14 residues. CDR1 is DFQATT, CDR2 SNEGSKA, per germline (reference sequence). CDR3 sequence: CSARDLKRGNTQYF. In nucleotides, the CDR3 is TGCAGTGCTAGAGATCTGAAGAGGGGGAATACGCAGTATTTT.